This entry features one T cell receptor (beta chain) sequence. Antigen unknown. Germline loops: CDR1 SGHRS, CDR2 YFSETQ. Trimming left V 0 bases short and J 5 bases short, with 10 bases between. This CDR3 has 14 amino acids. These data originate in a study of cytomegalovirus exposure and HLA in healthy donors. Study-level points and caveats: Most TCR beta V segments were productive about 90% or about 30% of the time in an earlier analysis. When presence/absence was analysed, sequencing depth was taken to be roughly uniform across donors. In a later analysis, productive TCRs from donors in an Asian-associated ancestry cluster reportedly carried fewer N-insertions than the cohort mean. Sequencing likely generated an artifact that appeared as a cluster of highly shared sequence variants.

Primers for the PCR totalled 60 Vbeta and 13 Jbeta. Produced via immunoSEQ multiplex PCR; TCRdb's table is partial and in-frame only. The table records some 190,000 clones, roughly 76% of them present only once. The chain has TRBV5-1 and TRBJ2-3; D may be TRBD2 (6 bases). What was sequenced was PBMCs. The clonotype originates from a woman under 40 in good health and CMV-seropositive. The CDR3 here is CASSLEGGGDTQYF. The CDR3 DNA reads TGCGCCAGCAGCTTGGAGGGAGGAGGAGATACGCAGTATTTT.